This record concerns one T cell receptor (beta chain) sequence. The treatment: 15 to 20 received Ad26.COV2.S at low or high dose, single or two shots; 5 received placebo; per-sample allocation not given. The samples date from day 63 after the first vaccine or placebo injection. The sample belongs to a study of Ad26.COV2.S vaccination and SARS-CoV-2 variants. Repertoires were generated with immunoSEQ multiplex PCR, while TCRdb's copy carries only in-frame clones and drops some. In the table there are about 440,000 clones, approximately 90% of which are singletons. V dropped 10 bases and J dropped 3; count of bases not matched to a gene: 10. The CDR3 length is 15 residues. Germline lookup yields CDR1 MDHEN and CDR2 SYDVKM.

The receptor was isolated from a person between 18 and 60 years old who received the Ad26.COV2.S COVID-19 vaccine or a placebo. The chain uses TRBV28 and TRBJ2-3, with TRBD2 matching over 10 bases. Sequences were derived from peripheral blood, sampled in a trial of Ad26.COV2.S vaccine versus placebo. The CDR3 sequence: CATRLGAGGTDTQYF. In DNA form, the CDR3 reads TGTGCCACCCGATTGGGAGCGGGAGGGACAGATACGCAGTATTTT.